A selection of T cell receptor beta chains follows, all from one sample in a study of shared clonotypes between healthy human individuals. The method was immunoSEQ multiplex PCR; TCRdb's version includes in-frame clones alone and lacks a portion of them. Seen here are about 2.1 million clones, about 93% observed once, and the top ten hold around 1.7%. The sequencing input was naive CD8+ T cells from PBMCs. Every receptor here comes from a man aged 18 to 30 in good health. Some clones in this sample may be carry-over from other donors' samples. Each CDR3 is given without its conserved first and last residue. The order of the fields is J gene, V gene, CDR3 protein.

TRBJ2-1 TRBV28 ASSLAWTGAYNEQF
TRBJ2-7 TRBV27 ASKTSEDSPYEQY
TRBJ1-2 TRBV20-1 SAKNGYT
TRBJ2-3 TRBV20-1 SARFTDTQY
TRBJ1-1 TRBV6-1 ASSGGWGEDEAF
TRBJ2-1 TRBV9 ASSVPGEARDNEQF
TRBJ1-1 TRBV6-6 ASTMTPGARNTEAF
TRBJ2-7 TRBV7-9 ASSPGGRYEQY
TRBJ1-1 TRBV6-5 ASLIGRNTEAF
TRBJ1-4 TRBV9 ASSVTGGYEKLF
TRBJ2-3 TRBV7-9 ASSPRRNTDTQY
TRBJ2-6 TRBV6-5 ASSYSGTGANVLT
TRBJ2-1 TRBV7-3 ASSPRTRPAPGDNEQF
TRBJ1-3 TRBV6-4 ASSESANSGNTIY
TRBJ1-3 TRBV13 ASSLGDLSRGNTIY
TRBJ1-2 TRBV28 ASSFGGGAAGYT
TRBJ2-7 TRBV9 ASSAGLGTYEQY